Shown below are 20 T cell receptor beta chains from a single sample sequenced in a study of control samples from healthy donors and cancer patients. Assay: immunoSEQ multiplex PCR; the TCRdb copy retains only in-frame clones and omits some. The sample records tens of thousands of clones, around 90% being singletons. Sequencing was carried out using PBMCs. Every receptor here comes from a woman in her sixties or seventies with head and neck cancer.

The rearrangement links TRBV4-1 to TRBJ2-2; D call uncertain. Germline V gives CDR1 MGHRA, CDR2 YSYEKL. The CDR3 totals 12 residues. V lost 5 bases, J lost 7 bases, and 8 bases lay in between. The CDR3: CASSEFDGELFF. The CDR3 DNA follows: TGCGCCAGCAGCGAGTTCGACGGGGAGCTGTTTTTT.

CDR3 residues: CASRGQGTAETQYF. The CDR3 bases are TGTGCCAGTAGGGGACAGGGAACGGCAGAGACCCAGTACTTC. The rearrangement uses TRBV19 and TRBJ2-5; 9 bases line up with TRBD1. The CDR3 spans 14 residues. With 6 bases clipped from V and 4 bases from J, the junction kept 6 bases outside the gene matches. Germline assignment: CDR1 LNHDA and CDR2 SQIVND (reference sequence).

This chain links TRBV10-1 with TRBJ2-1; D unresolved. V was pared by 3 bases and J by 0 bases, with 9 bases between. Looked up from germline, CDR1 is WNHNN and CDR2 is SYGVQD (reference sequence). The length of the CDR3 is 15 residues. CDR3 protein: CASSDMPSSYNEQFF. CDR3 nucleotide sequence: TGCGCCAGCAGTGACATGCCTAGCTCCTACAATGAGCAGTTCTTC.

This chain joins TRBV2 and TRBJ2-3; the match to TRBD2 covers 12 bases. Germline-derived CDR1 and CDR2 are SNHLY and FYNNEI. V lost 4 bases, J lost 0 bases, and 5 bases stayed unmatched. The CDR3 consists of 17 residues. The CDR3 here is CASSGGTSGSSTDTQYF. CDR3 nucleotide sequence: TGTGCCAGCAGTGGAGGGACTAGCGGGTCTAGCACAGATACGCAGTATTTT.

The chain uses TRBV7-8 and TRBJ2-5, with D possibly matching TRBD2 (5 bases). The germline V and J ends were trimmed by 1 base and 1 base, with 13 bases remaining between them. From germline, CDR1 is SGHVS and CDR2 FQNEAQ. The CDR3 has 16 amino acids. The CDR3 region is CASSLDSGGSQETQYF. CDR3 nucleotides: TGTGCCAGCAGCTTAGACTCAGGAGGAAGCCAAGAGACCCAGTACTTC. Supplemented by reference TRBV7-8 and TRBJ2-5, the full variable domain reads GAGVSQSPRYKVAKRGQDVALRCDPISGHVSLFWYQQALGQGPEFLTYFQNEAQLDKSGLPSDRFFAERPEGSVSTLKIQRTQQEDSAVYLCASSLDSGGSQETQYFGPGTRLLVL.

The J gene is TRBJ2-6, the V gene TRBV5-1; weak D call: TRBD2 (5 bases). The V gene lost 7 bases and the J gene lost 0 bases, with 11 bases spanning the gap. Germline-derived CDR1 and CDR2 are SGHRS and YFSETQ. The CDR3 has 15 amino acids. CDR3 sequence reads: CASAYGSSGANVLTF. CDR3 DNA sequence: TGCGCCAGCGCCTATGGGAGCTCTGGGGCCAACGTCCTGACTTTC.

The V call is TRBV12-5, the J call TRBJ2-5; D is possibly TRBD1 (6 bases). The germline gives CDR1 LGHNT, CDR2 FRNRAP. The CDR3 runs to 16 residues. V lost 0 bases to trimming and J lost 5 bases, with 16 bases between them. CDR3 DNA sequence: TGTGCTAGTGGTTTGGTTAATTCAGGGGTAGGTGAGACCCAGTACTTC. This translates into CASGLVNSGVGETQYF.

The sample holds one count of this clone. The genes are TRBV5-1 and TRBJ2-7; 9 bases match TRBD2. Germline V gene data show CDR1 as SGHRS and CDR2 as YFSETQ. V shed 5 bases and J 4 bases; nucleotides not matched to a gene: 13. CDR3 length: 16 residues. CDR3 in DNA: TGCGCCAGCAGTTCCGTTTTAGCGGGAGTTTTTTACGAGCAGTACTTC. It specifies CASSSVLAGVFYEQYF. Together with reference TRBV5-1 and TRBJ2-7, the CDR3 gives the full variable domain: KAGVTQTPRYLIKTRGQQVTLSCSPISGHRSVSWYQQTPGQGLQFLFEYFSETQRNKGNFPGRFSGRQFSNSRSEMNVSTLELGDSALYLCASSSVLAGVFYEQYFGPGTRLTVT.

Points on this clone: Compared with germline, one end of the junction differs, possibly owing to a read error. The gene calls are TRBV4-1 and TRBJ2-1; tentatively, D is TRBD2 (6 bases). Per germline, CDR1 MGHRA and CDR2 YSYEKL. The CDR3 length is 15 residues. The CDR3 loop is CASSQQGLSNNEQFF. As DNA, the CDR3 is TGCGCCAGCAGCCAACAGGGACTCTCCAACAATGAGCAGTTCTTC.

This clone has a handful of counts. CDR3 in DNA: TGTGCCAGCAGTCCCGTCGGGACAGGGAAGACCGAGCAGTACTTC. This translates into CASSPVGTGKTEQYF. The rearrangement joins TRBV27 to TRBJ2-7; 9 bases map to TRBD1. Germline CDR1 is MNHEY and CDR2 is SMNVEV (reference sequence). Losses at the gene ends were 5 bases for V and 6 bases for J; bases not matched to a gene: 11. The CDR3 is 15 residues long.

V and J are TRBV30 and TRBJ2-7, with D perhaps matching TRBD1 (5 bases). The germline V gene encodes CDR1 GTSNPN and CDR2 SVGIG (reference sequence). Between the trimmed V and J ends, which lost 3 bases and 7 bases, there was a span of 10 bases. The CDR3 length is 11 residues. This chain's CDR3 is CAWRNHREQYF. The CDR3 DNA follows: TGTGCCTGGAGAAACCACAGGGAGCAGTACTTC.

In DNA form, the CDR3 reads TGTGCCAGCAGCCGTGGGGGGTTCCCGCGCACAGATACGCAGTATTTT. Translating gives CASSRGGFPRTDTQYF. V is TRBV7-2 and J is TRBJ2-3, with D possibly matching TRBD2 (6 bases). Germline V CDR1 and CDR2: SGHTA, FQGNSA. This CDR3 comprises 16 residues. The V and J ends lost 5 bases and 1 base respectively, with 16 bases between them.

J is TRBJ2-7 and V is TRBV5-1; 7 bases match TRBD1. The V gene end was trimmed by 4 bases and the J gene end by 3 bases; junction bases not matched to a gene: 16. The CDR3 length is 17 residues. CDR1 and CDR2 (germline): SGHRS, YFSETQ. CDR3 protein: CASSGDSQRNIIYEQYF. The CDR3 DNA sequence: TGCGCCAGCAGCGGGGACAGCCAGAGAAACATTATCTACGAGCAGTACTTC.

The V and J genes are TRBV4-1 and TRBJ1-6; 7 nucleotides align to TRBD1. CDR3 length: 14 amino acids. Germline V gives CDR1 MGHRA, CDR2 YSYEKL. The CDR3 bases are TGCGCTTCTTCTGTAGGACAGGACGGTTCACCCCTCCACTTT. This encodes CASSVGQDGSPLHF.

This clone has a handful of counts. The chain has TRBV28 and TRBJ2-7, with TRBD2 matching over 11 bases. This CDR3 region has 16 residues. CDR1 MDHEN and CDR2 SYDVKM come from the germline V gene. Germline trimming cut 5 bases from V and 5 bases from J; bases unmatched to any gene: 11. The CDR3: CASSPLSGRALNEQYF. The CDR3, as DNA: TGTGCCAGCAGTCCCCTTAGCGGGAGGGCCCTCAACGAGCAGTACTTC.

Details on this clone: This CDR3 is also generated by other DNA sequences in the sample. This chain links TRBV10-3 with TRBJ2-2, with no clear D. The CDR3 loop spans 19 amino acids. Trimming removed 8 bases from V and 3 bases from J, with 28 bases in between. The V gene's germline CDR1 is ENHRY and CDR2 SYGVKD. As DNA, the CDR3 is TGTGCCATCCGAGGAAGCTTTAATACCGGACGCGCGGACACCGGGGAGCTGTTTTTT. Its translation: CAIRGSFNTGRADTGELFF.

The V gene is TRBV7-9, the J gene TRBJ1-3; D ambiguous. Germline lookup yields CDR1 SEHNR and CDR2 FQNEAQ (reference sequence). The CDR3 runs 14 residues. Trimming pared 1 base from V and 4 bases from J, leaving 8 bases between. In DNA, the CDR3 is TGTGCCAGCAGCTTAGGCACAACCGGAAACACCATATATTTT. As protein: CASSLGTTGNTIYF.

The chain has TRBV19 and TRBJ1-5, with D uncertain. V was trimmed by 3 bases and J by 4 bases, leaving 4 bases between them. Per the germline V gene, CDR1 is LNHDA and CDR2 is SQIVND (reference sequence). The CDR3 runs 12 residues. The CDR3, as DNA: TGTGCCAGTAGTATGATTAATCAGCCCCAGCATTTT. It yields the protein CASSMINQPQHF.

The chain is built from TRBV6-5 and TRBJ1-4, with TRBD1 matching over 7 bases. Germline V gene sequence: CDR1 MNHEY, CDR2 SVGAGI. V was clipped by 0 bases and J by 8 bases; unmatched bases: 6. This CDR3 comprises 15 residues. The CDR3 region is CASSYSTGIREKLFF. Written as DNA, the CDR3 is TGTGCCAGCAGTTACTCGACAGGGATAAGGGAAAAACTGTTTTTT.

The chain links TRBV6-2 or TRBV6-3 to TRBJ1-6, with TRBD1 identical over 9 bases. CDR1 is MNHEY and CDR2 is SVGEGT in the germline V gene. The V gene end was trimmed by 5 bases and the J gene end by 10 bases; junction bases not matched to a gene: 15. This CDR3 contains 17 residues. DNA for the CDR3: TGTGCCAGCAGTACCGGGACAGGGTTTCGAGCAAGGTCACCCCTCCACTTT. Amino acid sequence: CASSTGTGFRARSPLHF.